The rows below give T cell receptor beta chains drawn from one sample of a study of PD-L1 blockade in urothelial cancer. Assay: immunoSEQ multiplex PCR; the TCRdb copy retains only in-frame clones and omits some. The table includes 35,000 or so clones, roughly 82% detected once. The sequencing here drew on PBMCs, taken around atezolizumab (anti-PD-L1) treatment. These receptors were taken from a man aged 35 to 55 with urothelial cancer. Each CDR3 is given with its conserved first and last residue. Fields, in order: clone size, J gene, D gene, V gene, CDR3 protein, CDR3 DNA. The D gene is left open where the match is weak. Size is stated for part of the rows, as once, few or many counts, or as a class when the clone is expanded.

size: NA; J: TRBJ1-1; D: NA; V: TRBV11-1; CDR3: CASSLAPVDNEAFF; DNA: TGTGCCAGCAGCTTAGCGCCCGTTGACAATGAAGCTTTCTTT
size: NA; J: TRBJ2-3; D: NA; V: TRBV9; CDR3: CASSPEGRGSDTQYF; DNA: TGTGCCAGCAGCCCAGAGGGTCGGGGTTCAGATACGCAGTATTTT
size: NA; J: TRBJ2-5; D: TRBD2; V: TRBV4-2; CDR3: CASSQVAGEGETQYF; DNA: TGTGCCAGCAGCCAAGTAGCGGGAGAAGGGGAGACCCAGTACTTC
size: once; J: TRBJ2-7; D: TRBD1; V: TRBV28; CDR3: CASAPTQGAYEQYF; DNA: TGTGCCAGCGCTCCTACACAGGGGGCGTACGAGCAGTACTTC
size: NA; J: TRBJ2-1; D: NA; V: TRBV4-3; CDR3: CASRYVGEGGRNEQFF; DNA: TGCGCCAGCAGATATGTTGGAGAGGGAGGTAGGAATGAGCAGTTCTTC
size: NA; J: TRBJ1-1; D: TRBD1; V: TRBV4-1; CDR3: CASSRGQGLENTEAFF; DNA: TGCGCCAGCAGCCGAGGACAGGGTTTGGAAAACACTGAAGCTTTCTTT
size: NA; J: TRBJ1-2; D: TRBD1; V: TRBV6-5; CDR3: CASNSGGQGYGYTF; DNA: TGTGCCAGCAACTCCGGGGGACAGGGGTATGGCTACACCTTC
size: NA; J: TRBJ2-2; D: TRBD2; V: TRBV10-2; CDR3: CASSDPGGANTGELFF; DNA: TGCGCCAGCAGTGATCCGGGAGGGGCGAACACCGGGGAGCTGTTTTTT
size: NA; J: TRBJ1-1; D: NA; V: TRBV28; CDR3: CASRRTGKFAEAFF; DNA: TGTGCCAGCAGGCGGACGGGGAAATTCGCTGAAGCTTTCTTT
size: medium-sized; J: TRBJ2-7; D: TRBD1; V: TRBV4-1; CDR3: CASSQEPGQGTEQYF; DNA: TGCGCCAGCAGCCAAGAACCGGGACAGGGGACCGAGCAGTACTTC
size: NA; J: TRBJ2-7; D: TRBD1; V: TRBV27; CDR3: CASRSTGAARMEQYF; DNA: TGTGCCAGCAGATCTACAGGGGCAGCCCGAATGGAGCAGTACTTC
size: NA; J: TRBJ2-2; D: NA; V: TRBV4-2; CDR3: CASSQNTYTGELFF; DNA: TGTGCCAGCAGCCAAAATACATACACCGGGGAGCTGTTTTTT
size: NA; J: TRBJ2-7; D: TRBD1; V: TRBV9; CDR3: CASSPQTGNEQYF; DNA: TGTGCCAGCAGCCCCCAGACAGGGAACGAGCAGTACTTC
size: NA; J: TRBJ2-1; D: NA; V: TRBV11-3; CDR3: CASSLVGPPYNEQFF; DNA: TGTGCCAGCAGCTTAGTTGGGCCCCCCTACAATGAGCAGTTCTTC
size: NA; J: TRBJ1-1; D: NA; V: TRBV20-1; CDR3: CSASVAEAFF; DNA: TGCAGTGCTAGCGTTGCTGAAGCTTTCTTT
size: NA; J: TRBJ2-3; D: TRBD2; V: TRBV7-3; CDR3: CASSLRGPRTSGSADTQYF; DNA: TGTGCCAGCAGCTTAAGGGGTCCCAGGACTAGCGGGAGTGCAGATACGCAGTATTTT
size: medium-sized; J: TRBJ1-5; D: NA; V: TRBV10-1; CDR3: CASSESGQPQHF; DNA: TGCGCCAGCAGTGAATCGGGTCAGCCCCAGCATTTT
size: NA; J: TRBJ1-4; D: TRBD1; V: TRBV2; CDR3: CASRLQGINEKLFF; DNA: TGTGCCAGCAGGCTACAGGGGATTAATGAAAAACTGTTTTTT
size: NA; J: TRBJ2-7; D: NA; V: TRBV5-1; CDR3: CASSSRRDIPLEQYF; DNA: TGCGCCAGCAGCTCCCGGAGGGATATACCCCTCGAGCAGTACTTC
size: NA; J: TRBJ1-1; D: NA; V: TRBV6-5; CDR3: CASTPQAPGSEAFF; DNA: TGTGCCAGCACCCCACAGGCTCCCGGGAGCGAGGCTTTCTTT
size: NA; J: TRBJ1-3; D: NA; V: TRBV9; CDR3: CASSAGHLSGNTIYF; DNA: TGTGCCAGCAGCGCGGGACACCTATCTGGAAACACCATATATTTT
size: NA; J: TRBJ1-5; D: TRBD1; V: TRBV15; CDR3: CATSRDTTGTGQPQHF; DNA: TGTGCCACCAGCAGAGATACGACAGGGACGGGTCAGCCCCAGCATTTT
size: NA; J: TRBJ2-4; D: TRBD2; V: TRBV7-2; CDR3: CASRPSTSGRFQAKNIQYF; DNA: TGTGCCAGCAGGCCCTCGACTAGCGGGAGATTCCAAGCCAAAAACATTCAGTACTTC
size: NA; J: TRBJ2-5; D: TRBD2; V: TRBV30; CDR3: CAWSLRLAKETQYF; DNA: TGTGCCTGGAGTCTACGACTAGCGAAAGAGACCCAGTACTTC
size: NA; J: TRBJ2-1; D: TRBD2; V: TRBV2; CDR3: CASSVGGSVNEQFF; DNA: TGTGCCAGCAGTGTCGGCGGGAGCGTCAATGAGCAGTTCTTC
size: NA; J: TRBJ2-7; D: NA; V: TRBV2; CDR3: CATTGLSGMRAEQYF; DNA: TGTGCCACCACGGGACTGTCAGGAATGCGGGCCGAGCAGTACTTC
size: NA; J: TRBJ1-5; D: NA; V: TRBV4-1; CDR3: CASSQEGVSYSNQPQHF; DNA: TGCGCCAGCAGCCAAGAAGGGGTCAGCTATAGCAATCAGCCCCAGCATTTT
size: NA; J: TRBJ2-3; D: NA; V: TRBV23-1; CDR3: CASSQSPISPDCGSAYTQYF; DNA: TGCGCCAGCAGTCAATCTCCAATTTCGCCGGACTGCGGTTCGGCATATACGCAGTATTTT
size: NA; J: TRBJ2-3; D: TRBD2; V: TRBV7-9; CDR3: CASSKHGTSGSTDTQYF; DNA: TGTGCCAGCAGCAAACATGGGACTAGCGGAAGCACAGATACGCAGTATTTT
size: NA; J: TRBJ2-1; D: TRBD2; V: TRBV7-3; CDR3: CASSLGLGLAGPGGYNEQFF; DNA: TGTGCCAGCAGCTTGGGGTTGGGACTAGCGGGCCCGGGAGGGTACAATGAGCAGTTCTTC
size: few; J: TRBJ1-1; D: TRBD1; V: TRBV7-6; CDR3: CASSAEDRGTEAFF; DNA: TGTGCCAGCAGCGCCGAGGACAGGGGAACTGAAGCTTTCTTT
size: NA; J: TRBJ2-7; D: NA; V: TRBV7-6; CDR3: CASSLRQSYEQYF; DNA: TGTGCCAGCAGCTTAAGACAGTCCTACGAGCAGTACTTC